This TCR beta chain was sequenced during a study of neoadjuvant anti-PD-1 for oral cavity cancer (dated by TCRdb to the early 2020s). Regarding the research as a whole: Before curative-intent surgical resection, most patients were given three to four biweekly doses of nivolumab at 3 mg/kg. For patients who did not progress, a fourth nivolumab dose was given around day 43, followed by definitive surgical resection on days 50-56. Under RECIST 1.1, patients with complete response, partial response or stable disease were classed as responders, and patients with progression were classed as non-responders. A roughly 33% response rate was observed in the parent correlative cohort, in which about a dozen patients were included.

The time point label on this specimen signifies: after neoadjuvant nivolumab, at surgical resection. Patients had been newly diagnosed with stage II-IVA oral cavity squamous cell carcinoma, and no prior systemic or radiation treatment had been given to the patients. The cohort consisted of patients with HPV-negative, locally advanced oral cavity squamous cell carcinoma. No culture maintenance or expansion was done, as the peripheral blood mononuclear cells went straight to analysis. Samples came from a longitudinal correlative study of a single-arm phase II trial of neoadjuvant nivolumab in oral cavity squamous cell carcinoma. Genomic DNA-based TCRbeta sequencing was performed on subject-matched pre- and post-treatment PBMCs and tumors from three responders and three non-responders. Peripheral blood mononuclear cells were drawn once before nivolumab treatment and a second time after treatment, when surgery took place. Genomic DNA was isolated from PBMCs using the Maxwell RSC DNA from Cells kit.

The study at large found these results: Higher pretreatment blood Treg/Th17 ratios correlated with higher pretreatment blood TCRbeta clonality and lower post-treatment tumor TCRbeta clonality. The TCR analyses had only a few patients in each response group, and the authors called for validation in larger cohorts. After neoadjuvant nivolumab, T cell clonality (Gini index) in PBMCs was significantly higher in non-responders than in responders.

For deep sequencing of PBMC libraries, mostly 450 to 600 ng of input genomic DNA was used, and six replicates were run per sample. TCRbeta libraries were prepared with the immunoSEQ hsTCRbeta kit according to the manufacturer's instructions. The finished libraries were brought together in one pool at roughly 3 nM, which was then read using an Illumina NovaSeq 6000 S4 flow cell. As for the original processing: The immunoSEQ Analyzer was used for raw data preprocessing and quality control. The analysis was limited to productive rearrangements, and each clonotype was defined by a unique CDR3 amino acid sequence. Repertoire clonality was estimated as the Gini-Simpson index, which was computed with the R package tcR. Student's t test was used to compare Gini indices, while Pearson correlation assessed associations with tumor size change. In its TCRdb copy, this immuneACCESS table keeps in-frame sequences only and misses some clones. Where compared with another copy, unresolved V genes explain less than half of these, and the others have no known cause. V, J and clone size derive from that table, while D and trimming were established from the DNA sequence. The sample records some 15,000 clones, approximately 73% of which are singletons. Jointly, the top ten make up under 2.5% of the sample.

The CDR3 runs 13 amino acids, cysteine and phenylalanine included. The read is trimmed to its CDR3 DNA, 39 bases read in frame from base 1. The germline V gene gives CDR1 as MDHEN and CDR2 as SYDVKM. Between the V and J ends, shortened by 3 bases and 1 base respectively, the junction contains 6 bases. With respect to this clone: No antigen is known for it. Per-base qualities were not stored, and no clone one base away is much larger.

The sequence was collected from a person aged 35-79 years with oral cavity squamous cell carcinoma. This specimen consisted of PBMCs, obtained after nivolumab (anti-PD-1) treatment. The chain uses TRBV28 and TRBJ1-1, with no D gene named confidently. The CDR3 reads CASSFRTNTEAFF. The sequenced DNA: TGTGCCAGCAGTTTCCGGACGAACACTGAAGCTTTCTTT. The full variable domain, completed from the reference TRBV28 and TRBJ1-1 proteins outside the CDR3, reads DVKVTQSSRYLVKRTGEKVFLECVQDMDHENMFWYRQDPGLGLRLIYFSYDVKMKEKGDIPEGYSVSREKKERFSLILESASTNQTSMYLCASSFRTNTEAFFGQGTRLTVV.